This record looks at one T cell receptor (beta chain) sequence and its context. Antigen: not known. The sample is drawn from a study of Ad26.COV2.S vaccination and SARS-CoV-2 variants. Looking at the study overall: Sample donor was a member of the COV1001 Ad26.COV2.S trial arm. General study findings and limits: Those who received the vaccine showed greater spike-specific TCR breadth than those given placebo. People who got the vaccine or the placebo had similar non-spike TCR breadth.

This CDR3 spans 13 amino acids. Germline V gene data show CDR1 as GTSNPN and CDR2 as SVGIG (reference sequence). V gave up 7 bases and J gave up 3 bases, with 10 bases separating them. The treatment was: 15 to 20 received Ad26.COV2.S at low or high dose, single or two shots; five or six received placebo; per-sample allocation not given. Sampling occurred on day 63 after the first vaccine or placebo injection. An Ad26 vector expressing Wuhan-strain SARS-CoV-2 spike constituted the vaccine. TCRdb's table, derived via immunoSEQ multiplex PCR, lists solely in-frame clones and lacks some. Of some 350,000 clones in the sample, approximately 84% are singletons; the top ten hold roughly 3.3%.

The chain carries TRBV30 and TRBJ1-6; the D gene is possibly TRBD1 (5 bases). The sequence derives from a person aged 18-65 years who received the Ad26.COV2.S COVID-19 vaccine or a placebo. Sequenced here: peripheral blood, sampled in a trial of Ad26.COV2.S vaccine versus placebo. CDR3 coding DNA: TGTGCCTCGATCCAGGGCTATAATTCACCCCTCCACTTT. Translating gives CASIQGYNSPLHF.